This T cell receptor beta chain is from a study of T-cell reconstitution after alpha-beta-depleted transplantation in children. General study results and limits: Several hundred expanded graft clones reportedly were the source of alpha-beta T cells about two months after transplant. Several patients had high TCRbeta diversity at day 60; it came from surviving recipient T cells and thymic progenitors. At one year after transplant, newly produced T cells mostly accounted for T-cell counts and diversity.

This clonotype has ten or more counts. No antigen is known for it. A library of TCRbeta sequences, prepared with unique molecular identifiers, was generated. One entry per CDR3 protein, called by TCRdb with MiXCR from the PCR reads. The sample consists of 250,000 to 300,000 distinct CDR3 sequences, just over 7.5% of them appearing once. The sequenced sample was peripheral blood, obtained 360 days after TCRalphabeta/CD19-depleted stem cell transplant. This clonotype was obtained from a female patient aged 2-10 years who had a stem cell transplant for Fanconi anemia, so the T cells may come from the graft donor.

CDR3 coding DNA: TGTGCCAGCAGCTCTACAAGGGACAGAACCTACAATGAGCAGTTCTTC. Translating gives CASSSTRDRTYNEQFF. This sequence joins TRBV7-6 and TRBJ2-1, with 7 bases that match TRBD1. V shed 4 bases and J 2 bases; nucleotides not matched to a gene: 8. Germline lookup yields CDR1 SGHVS and CDR2 FNYEAQ. This CDR3 comprises 16 residues. Looking up the rest from reference TRBV7-6 and TRBJ2-1 gives the full variable domain: GAGVSQSPRYKVTKRGQDVALRCDPISGHVSLYWYRQALGQGPEFLTYFNYEAQQDKSGLPNDRFSAERPEGSISTLTIQRTEQRDSAMYRCASSSTRDRTYNEQFFGPGTRLTVL.